The 23 T cell receptor beta chains in this list originate from one sample, sequenced in a study of T cells after posttransplantation cyclophosphamide. Repertoires were generated with immunoSEQ multiplex PCR, while TCRdb's copy carries only in-frame clones and drops some. This sample has roughly 40,000 clones, each found more than once. The material sequenced was PBMCs. The receptors originated from a woman aged 50 to 60 in good health and a related stem cell transplant donor.

This clone was counted ten times or more. The genes are TRBV28 and TRBJ1-4; perhaps TRBD1 as D (6 bases). The CDR3 consists of 15 residues. Trimming took 4 bases from V and 2 from J, leaving 11 bases between them. Germline assignment: CDR1 MDHEN and CDR2 SYDVKM. The CDR3 loop reads CASSSLGATNEKLFF. For the CDR3, the DNA is TGTGCCAGCAGTTCTCTGGGGGCGACTAATGAAAAACTGTTTTTT.

This clone was seen a handful of times. V and J are TRBV5-5 and TRBJ1-1, with 9 bases identical to TRBD1. V lost 5 bases and J lost 0; bases outside the gene matches: 8. Per the germline V gene, CDR1 is SGHKS and CDR2 is YYEKEE (reference sequence). This CDR3 has 16 amino acids. CDR3 sequence: CASREGQGFMNTEAFF. The CDR3 DNA reads as TGTGCCAGCAGGGAGGGACAGGGCTTTATGAACACTGAAGCTTTCTTT.

This clone was recorded at least ten times. The rearrangement links TRBV28 to TRBJ1-1; 7 bases are shared with TRBD1. Germline V gives CDR1 MDHEN, CDR2 SYDVKM. CDR3 length: 14 residues. V shed 5 bases, J shed 4 bases, and the junction held 7 bases outside the gene matches. CDR3 amino acids: CASSPQGIGTEAFF. CDR3 coding DNA: TGTGCCAGCAGTCCACAGGGGATCGGCACTGAAGCTTTCTTT.

This clone was seen many times. The rearrangement uses TRBV7-9 and TRBJ2-3; D gene ambiguous. V was trimmed by 3 bases and J by 3 bases, leaving 13 bases between them. The CDR3 has 15 residues. CDR1 and CDR2 from the germline V gene are SEHNR and FQNEAQ (reference sequence). CDR3 sequence reads: CASSFGGSPTDTQYF. CDR3 nucleotides: TGTGCCAGCAGCTTCGGTGGTTCCCCGACAGATACGCAGTATTTT.

This clone has a count of ten or more. The chain couples TRBV6-1 to TRBJ2-1; D is undetermined. From germline, CDR1 is MNHNS and CDR2 SASEGT. Trimming stripped 0 bases from V and 0 bases from J, with 6 bases between. The CDR3 has 15 residues. CDR3 nucleotides: TGTGCCAGCAGTGAAGCGGCAGGCTCCTACAATGAGCAGTTCTTC. The encoded protein is CASSEAAGSYNEQFF.

This clone showed up many times. This CDR3 is CASSKGGGRPYYGYTF. The CDR3 DNA is TGTGCCAGCAGCAAGGGGGGCGGGAGGCCTTACTATGGCTACACCTTC. The chain recombines TRBV21-1 with TRBJ1-2. TRBV21-1 is a documented pseudogene. The CDR3 has 16 amino acids.

This clone has a count of ten or more. The gene calls are TRBV10-1 and TRBJ1-2; the D gene is possibly TRBD1 (5 bases). The CDR3 runs 14 residues. Trimming left V 0 bases short and J 8 bases short, with 13 bases between. Germline CDR1 and CDR2: WNHNN and SYGVQD (reference sequence). CDR3 loop: CASSESGRERGYTF. The CDR3 bases are TGCGCCAGCAGTGAGTCTGGCAGGGAAAGAGGCTACACCTTC.

This clone was counted ten times or more. This chain uses TRBV29-1 with TRBJ1-2; TRBD1 aligns across 12 bases. Germline V gene data show CDR1 as SQVTM and CDR2 as ANQGSEA. The J segment lost 7 bases and the V segment lost 7 bases, leaving 4 bases of the junction unmatched. This CDR3 spans 12 amino acids. The CDR3 reads CSDRDRGLGYTF. DNA of the CDR3: TGCAGCGACCGGGACAGGGGGCTTGGCTACACCTTC.

This rearrangement joins TRBV28 to TRBJ1-5, with 9 bases that match TRBD1. V was clipped by 7 bases and J by 0 bases; unmatched bases: 4. The germline V gene has CDR1 MDHEN and CDR2 SYDVKM. This CDR3 comprises 15 residues. CDR3 in amino acids: CASMDRGLSNQPQHF. The CDR3 DNA follows: TGTGCCAGCATGGACAGGGGACTTAGCAATCAGCCCCAGCATTTT.

This clone has ten or more counts. This sequence joins TRBV27 and TRBJ1-1; D is possibly TRBD1 (6 bases). V lost 3 bases and J 7 bases, leaving 12 bases between the germline ends. This CDR3 spans 13 amino acids. Per germline, CDR1 MNHEY and CDR2 SMNVEV (reference sequence). In nucleotides, the CDR3 is TGTGCCAGCAGTTTGACAGGCCAGGGTGAAGCTTTCTTT. It codes for CASSLTGQGEAFF.

This clone was found many times. The J gene is TRBJ2-2, the V gene TRBV5-1, with D maybe TRBD2 (6 bases). Germline CDR1 and CDR2: SGHRS and YFSETQ. V gave up 2 bases and J gave up 6 bases, with 14 bases separating them. The CDR3 length is 15 residues. CDR3 sequence reads: CASSLNGGSAGELFF. The DNA for the CDR3 is TGCGCCAGCAGCTTAAACGGGGGTTCAGCCGGGGAGCTGTTTTTT.

This clone was detected ten times or more. The J gene is TRBJ2-6, the V gene TRBV4-3; D gene uncertain. CDR3 length: 19 residues. V lost 1 base to trimming and J lost 2 bases, with 18 bases between them. Germline assignment: CDR1 LGHNA and CDR2 YSLEER. DNA for the CDR3: TGCGCCAGCAGCCAAGCCCTTCCCTCGCATGACACTGGGGCCAACGTCCTGACTTTC. It specifies CASSQALPSHDTGANVLTF.

This clone has ten or more counts. The chain recombines TRBV2 with TRBJ2-3; D is perhaps TRBD2 (6 bases). CDR3 length: 12 amino acids. V lost 8 bases and J lost 6, with 12 bases in between. Germline lookup yields CDR1 SNHLY and CDR2 FYNNEI. CDR3 bases: TGTGCCAGCGGGGACTTCCGGGATACGCAGTATTTT. This gives the protein CASGDFRDTQYF.

This clone was seen a handful of times. The rearrangement links TRBV28 to TRBJ1-6; D ambiguous. CDR1 and CDR2 (germline): MDHEN, SYDVKM. The CDR3 contains 16 residues. The V end lost 3 bases, the J end lost 8 bases, and 17 bases lay between the germline ends. The CDR3 DNA follows: TGTGCCAGCAGTTTCGTAACAATCTTGGAGCATTCACCCCTCCACTTT. Protein sequence: CASSFVTILEHSPLHF. Drawing the rest from reference TRBV28 and TRBJ1-6, the complete variable domain is DVKVTQSSRYLVKRTGEKVFLECVQDMDHENMFWYRQDPGLGLRLIYFSYDVKMKEKGDIPEGYSVSREKKERFSLILESASTNQTSMYLCASSFVTILEHSPLHFGNGTRLTVT.

This clone was recorded many times. This chain links TRBV5-1 with TRBJ1-5; D call uncertain. V shed 0 bases and J shed 1 base, with 11 bases lying between them. The germline V gene has CDR1 SGHRS and CDR2 YFSETQ. The CDR3 is 16 residues long. The CDR3 sequence is CASSLENRWSNQPQHF. CDR3 nucleotide sequence: TGCGCCAGCAGCTTGGAAAACAGATGGAGCAATCAGCCCCAGCATTTT.

This clone was observed at least ten times. The CDR3 coding sequence is TGCGCCAGCAGCCGGACAGGGGGCGAAGAGACCCAGTACTTC. It yields the protein CASSRTGGEETQYF. V gene TRBV5-1 combines with J gene TRBJ2-5, with 11 bases that match TRBD1. V was pared by 4 bases and J by 3 bases, with 2 bases of the junction left unmatched. Looked up from germline, CDR1 is SGHRS and CDR2 is YFSETQ. There are 14 residues in the CDR3.

This clone was seen repeatedly, ten times or more. This chain links TRBV5-1 with TRBJ2-1; 11 nucleotides line up with TRBD1. Germline CDR1 reads SGHRS; CDR2 reads YFSETQ. With V trimmed by 4 bases and J by 10 bases, 7 bases remained unmatched. The CDR3 is 14 residues long. The CDR3 is CASSGGQGAWEQFF. The CDR3 DNA reads as TGCGCCAGCAGCGGTGGACAGGGGGCATGGGAGCAGTTCTTC.

At least ten counts were recorded for this clone. The rearrangement joins TRBV28 to TRBJ1-1, with D perhaps TRBD1 (5 bases). The V end lost 3 bases, the J end lost 4 bases, and 15 bases lay between the germline ends. Germline CDR1 reads MDHEN; CDR2 reads SYDVKM. The CDR3 is made up of 15 amino acids. The CDR3 nucleotides read TGTGCCAGCAGTTTTTGGGGGAGGTTCGGCACTGAAGCTTTCTTT. Translating gives CASSFWGRFGTEAFF.

This clone was observed a handful of times. The genes are TRBV5-1 and TRBJ2-5; a weak D match, TRBD2 (5 bases). The assigned J gene may be wrong: the sequence end matches TRBJ2-7 better. Germline V gene sequence: CDR1 SGHRS, CDR2 YFSETQ. The length of the CDR3 is 14 residues. In DNA, the CDR3 is TGCGCCAGCAGCTTGGGTACGGGGTTGTACGAGCAGTACTTC. Its protein is CASSLGTGLYEQYF.

This clone has ten or more counts. In DNA, the CDR3 is TGTGCCAGCAGTGGGCCGGGTGGTAATCAGCCCCAGCATTTT. As protein: CASSGPGGNQPQHF. This sequence joins TRBV6-1 and TRBJ1-5; D uncertain. CDR1 MNHNS and CDR2 SASEGT come from the germline V gene. The V end lost 4 bases, the J end lost 4 bases, and 11 bases lay between the germline ends. This CDR3 comprises 14 residues.

This clone was detected many times. The chain carries TRBV7-6 and TRBJ1-5; 10 bases map to TRBD1. Unmatched junction bases numbered 12, after V lost 3 bases and J lost 7 bases. There are 17 residues in the CDR3. From germline, CDR1 is SGHVS and CDR2 FNYEAQ. DNA of the CDR3: TGTGCCAGCAGCTTCGACCCGCGACAGGGGGCGGGACAGCCCCAGCATTTT. This sequence encodes CASSFDPRQGAGQPQHF.

This clone was recorded many times. CDR3 sequence (DNA): TGTGCTAGTGGTCCCGATGACAGGGCTAATGAAAAACTGTTTTTT. It specifies CASGPDDRANEKLFF. The genes are TRBV12-5 and TRBJ1-4; 7 bases are shared with TRBD1. The CDR3 contains 15 residues. Germline CDR1 is LGHNT and CDR2 is FRNRAP. The trim removed 5 bases at V and 3 bases at J, leaving 6 bases unmatched.

In its sample, this clone was seen many times. The chain links TRBV11-3 to TRBJ2-3; D possibly corresponds to TRBD2 (6 bases). The CDR3 is 17 residues long. Germline assignment: CDR1 SGHNT and CDR2 YENEEA. Trimming took 1 base from V and 2 from J, leaving 16 bases between them. The CDR3 loop reads CASSLVLSLAITDTQYF. In DNA, the CDR3 is TGTGCCAGCAGCTTAGTTCTGTCGCTAGCGATCACAGATACGCAGTATTTT.